These 30 T cell receptor beta chains were all obtained from the same sample, sequenced in a study of T cell clonotyping in hematopoietic cell transplantation. Time point reported: recipient sample about 28 days before transplant, after cytoreduction. Clones were sequenced by immunoSEQ multiplex PCR, and TCRdb holds only the in-frame ones, with some missing. The sample lists roughly 44,000 clones; about 85% were seen once. This specimen was peripheral blood mononuclear cells, taken before stem cell transplant. These receptors were obtained from a man in his sixties with acute myeloid leukemia. Some clones in this sample may be carry-over from other donors' samples.

This chain connects TRBV7-9 to TRBJ1-1; unclear D gene. CDR3 size: 14 residues. V was pared by 4 bases and J by 4 bases, with 13 bases between. Looked up from germline, CDR1 is SEHNR and CDR2 is FQNEAQ (reference sequence). This CDR3 reads CASSSPGRGTEAFF. Written as DNA, the CDR3 is TGTGCCAGCAGCTCCCCGGGGAGAGGCACTGAAGCTTTCTTT.

The genes are TRBV4-2 and TRBJ1-6, with D hard to call. Trimming cost V 0 bases and J 4 bases, with 7 bases left between them. This CDR3 region has 15 residues. From germline, CDR1 is LGHNA and CDR2 YNFKEQ. The CDR3 loop is CASSQERRYNSPLHF. Here the CDR3 DNA reads TGTGCCAGCAGCCAAGAAAGGCGATATAATTCACCCCTCCACTTT.

This clone was seen once. This sequence joins TRBV5-5 and TRBJ1-4; 7 bases line up with TRBD1. The V gene's germline CDR1 is SGHKS and CDR2 YYEKEE (reference sequence). This CDR3 region has 13 residues. V dropped 4 bases and J dropped 8; count of bases not matched to a gene: 5. In nucleotides, the CDR3 is TGTGCCAGCAGCAATCGACAGGGCGAAAAACTGTTTTTT. The encoded protein is CASSNRQGEKLFF. Complete variable domain (other parts from reference TRBV5-5 and TRBJ1-4): DAGVTQSPTHLIKTRGQQVTLRCSPISGHKSVSWYQQVLGQGPQFIFQYYEKEERGRGNFPDRFSARQFPNYSSELNVNALLLGDSALYLCASSNRQGEKLFFGSGTQLSVL.

V is TRBV4-1 and J is TRBJ2-7; possible D gene TRBD1, 5 bases. The CDR3 loop spans 17 amino acids. Germline CDR1 and CDR2: MGHRA and YSYEKL. With 1 base removed from V and 7 bases from J, the gap between germline ends came to 23 bases. CDR3 coding DNA: TGCGCCAGCAGCCAAGTTTGGCAGGGCCCGTTCCTTCGAGAGCAGTACTTC. Protein: CASSQVWQGPFLREQYF.

The chain combines TRBV28 with TRBJ2-7; D might be TRBD2 (5 bases). Germline lookup yields CDR1 MDHEN and CDR2 SYDVKM. V was clipped by 7 bases and J by 0 bases, with 13 bases between them. This CDR3 comprises 14 residues. In DNA form, the CDR3 reads TGTGCCAGCAACCCTCAGAGGGTCTCCTACGAGCAGTACTTC. As protein: CASNPQRVSYEQYF. Drawing the rest from reference TRBV28 and TRBJ2-7, the complete variable domain is DVKVTQSSRYLVKRTGEKVFLECVQDMDHENMFWYRQDPGLGLRLIYFSYDVKMKEKGDIPEGYSVSREKKERFSLILESASTNQTSMYLCASNPQRVSYEQYFGPGTRLTVT.

A few counts support this clone. DNA for the CDR3: TGCGCCAGCAGCCAATCGCCACTGTATGGCTACACCTTC. The encoded protein is CASSQSPLYGYTF. V usage is TRBV5-1 and J usage is TRBJ1-2; the D is unclear. Trimming cost V 4 bases and J 5 bases, with 12 bases left between them. This CDR3 region has 13 residues. Looked up from germline, CDR1 is SGHRS and CDR2 is YFSETQ.

The chain is built from TRBV28 and TRBJ2-7; possible D gene TRBD1, 6 bases. Between the trimmed V and J ends, which lost 6 bases and 2 bases, there was a span of 14 bases. The V gene's germline CDR1 is MDHEN and CDR2 SYDVKM. The CDR3 loop spans 14 amino acids. This chain's CDR3 is CASSNPGQAYEQYF. CDR3 DNA: TGTGCCAGCAGCAACCCGGGACAAGCCTACGAGCAGTACTTC.

V usage is TRBV14 and J usage is TRBJ2-7; TRBD2 aligns across 7 bases. The CDR3 covers 17 residues. Trimming cost V 1 base and J 1 base; bases outside gene matches: 10. The germline CDR1 and CDR2 sequences are SGHDN and FVKESK. The CDR3 sequence is CASSQVPSWGGSYEQYF. The CDR3 bases are TGTGCCAGCAGCCAAGTCCCATCGTGGGGGGGATCCTACGAGCAGTACTTC.

The chain employs TRBV11-2 and TRBJ2-7; 8 positions agree with TRBD2. This CDR3 is built from 15 residues. Germline V gene lookup returns CDR1 SGHAT and CDR2 FQNNGV. The ends lost 5 bases at V and 0 bases at J; junction bases unmatched: 6. The CDR3 protein is CASSPSGFSSYEQYF. The DNA for the CDR3 is TGTGCCAGCAGCCCTAGCGGGTTTAGCTCCTACGAGCAGTACTTC.

V and J are TRBV14 and TRBJ1-2, with unresolved D. This CDR3 has 14 residues. Trimming took off 4 bases at V and 8 bases at J, with 17 bases between the two ends. The germline CDR1 and CDR2 sequences are SGHDN and FVKESK. Here the CDR3 DNA reads TGTGCCAGCAGCCCCATTCGGACCGGTCGGGGCTACACCTTC. This encodes CASSPIRTGRGYTF.

The rearrangement joins TRBV19 to TRBJ2-6, with D uncertain. The CDR3 runs to 13 residues. Trimming pared 5 bases from V and 3 bases from J, leaving 5 bases between. Germline V gene sequence: CDR1 LNHDA, CDR2 SQIVND (reference sequence). CDR3: CASSRVGANVLTF. The DNA for the CDR3 is TGTGCCAGTAGTCGGGTTGGGGCCAACGTCCTGACTTTC.

The chain's CDR3 is CASSLDPGETQYF. The CDR3, as DNA: TGTGCCAGCAGCTTGGATCCGGGAGAGACCCAGTACTTC. This rearrangement joins TRBV5-4 to TRBJ2-5; D gene ambiguous. Per the germline V gene, CDR1 is SGHNT and CDR2 is YYREEE (reference sequence). Trimming pared 0 bases from V and 4 bases from J, leaving 7 bases between. The CDR3 length is 13 residues.

This chain connects TRBV7-9 to TRBJ1-4, with a weak D call TRBD1 (6 bases). Germline-derived CDR1 and CDR2 are SEHNR and FQNEAQ (reference sequence). This CDR3 has 13 residues. Deletions cut 5 bases from V and 8 bases from J, with 12 bases between. The CDR3 spells CASSPGVGEKLFF. The CDR3 DNA reads TGTGCCAGCAGCCCAGGGGTGGGGGAAAAACTGTTTTTT.

The chain uses TRBV2 and TRBJ2-1, with D perhaps TRBD1 (6 bases). The V gene lost 6 bases and the J gene lost 4 bases, with 10 bases spanning the gap. The CDR3 contains 13 residues. The V gene's germline CDR1 is SNHLY and CDR2 FYNNEI. The CDR3 coding sequence is TGTGCCAGCAGCTGGACAGTTTACAATGAGCAGTTCTTC. Translation gives CASSWTVYNEQFF. The full variable domain, in which reference TRBV2 and TRBJ2-1 provide the parts outside the CDR3, is EPEVTQTPSHQVTQMGQEVILRCVPISNHLYFYWYRQILGQKVEFLVSFYNNEISEKSEIFDDQFSVERPDGSNFTLKIRSTKLEDSAMYFCASSWTVYNEQFFGPGTRLTVL.

The V gene is TRBV4-2, the J gene TRBJ2-3; D is uncertain. Between the trimmed V and J ends, which lost 0 bases and 2 bases, there was a span of 12 bases. The CDR3 sequence is 16 residues long. CDR1 is LGHNA, CDR2 YNFKEQ, per germline. The DNA of the CDR3 is TGTGCCAGCAGCCAAGAATGGGCAGTACACACAGATACGCAGTATTTT. This codes for CASSQEWAVHTDTQYF.

This chain connects TRBV11-3 to TRBJ1-1, with TRBD1 as a possible D gene (5 bases). Deletions cut 8 bases from V and 5 bases from J, with 15 bases between. In germline, CDR1 is SGHNT, CDR2 YENEEA. This CDR3 spans 13 amino acids. DNA for the CDR3: TGTGCCAGCCTGGGGGGTATGAGAACTGAAGCTTTCTTT. Its protein product is CASLGGMRTEAFF.

This chain connects TRBV7-2 to TRBJ2-7; a possible D gene is TRBD2 (5 bases). CDR1 is SGHTA, CDR2 FQGNSA, per germline. CDR3 length: 16 residues. The V and J ends lost 1 base and 6 bases respectively, with 19 bases between them. CDR3 DNA sequence: TGTGCCAGCAGCTTAGGGCTGTCGGCCGGGATGTCCGAGCAGTACTTC. Its protein is CASSLGLSAGMSEQYF.

The rearrangement uses TRBV5-1 and TRBJ1-2; 8 bases align to TRBD1. V lost 4 bases and J lost 1; bases outside the gene matches: 6. The CDR3 extends over 15 amino acids. CDR1 is SGHRS and CDR2 is YFSETQ in the germline V gene. This chain's CDR3 is CASSVGQENNYGYTF. In DNA form, the CDR3 reads TGCGCCAGCAGCGTGGGACAGGAAAATAACTATGGCTACACCTTC.

This clone has more than one count but fewer than ten. The chain carries TRBV2 and TRBJ1-5, with 10 bases that match TRBD1. CDR3 length equals 17 residues. Germline assignment: CDR1 SNHLY and CDR2 FYNNEI. Trimming cost V 3 bases and J 3 bases; bases outside gene matches: 8. CDR3: CASSDFGTGALNQPQHF. The CDR3 DNA follows: TGTGCCAGCAGTGATTTCGGGACAGGGGCGCTCAATCAGCCCCAGCATTTT.

The rearrangement joins TRBV7-6 to TRBJ1-2; no clear D. Per the germline V gene, CDR1 is SGHVS and CDR2 is FNYEAQ. Trimming left V 2 bases short and J 0 bases short, with 10 bases between. This CDR3 contains 15 residues. The CDR3 is CASSLQAGPNYGYTF. The CDR3 DNA reads as TGTGCCAGCAGCTTACAGGCAGGACCTAACTATGGCTACACCTTC.

V is TRBV11-2 and J is TRBJ1-5; no reliable D call. Germline loops: CDR1 SGHAT, CDR2 FQNNGV. The CDR3 is 13 residues long. V shed 0 bases and J shed 5 bases, with 5 bases lying between them. CDR3 residues: CASSLDRDQPQHF. CDR3 coding DNA: TGTGCCAGCAGCTTAGATCGGGATCAGCCCCAGCATTTT.

This chain connects TRBV7-2 to TRBJ2-7; TRBD1 matches 7 bases. The CDR3 consists of 13 residues. Per germline, CDR1 SGHTA and CDR2 FQGNSA. V lost 5 bases to trimming and J lost 4 bases; unmatched junction nucleotides: 5. The CDR3: CASSRDRFYEQYF. As DNA, the CDR3 is TGTGCCAGCAGCCGGGACAGATTTTACGAGCAGTACTTC. Variable domain in full (rest from reference TRBV7-2 and TRBJ2-7): GAGVSQSPSNKVTEKGKDVELRCDPISGHTALYWYRQSLGQGLEFLIYFQGNSAPDKSGLPSDRFSAERTGGSVSTLTIQRTQQEDSAVYLCASSRDRFYEQYFGPGTRLTVT.

This clone was observed a single time. This sequence joins TRBV2 and TRBJ1-5, with D perhaps TRBD1 (5 bases). The CDR3 contains 13 residues. Looked up from germline, CDR1 is SNHLY and CDR2 is FYNNEI. V was shortened by 6 bases and J by 8 bases, with 14 bases between the two germline ends. The CDR3 DNA reads TGTGCCAGCAGACCCCGGGACCTCAAGCCCCAGCATTTT. Encoded protein: CASRPRDLKPQHF.

The chain combines TRBV25-1 with TRBJ1-4; 7 bases are a match to TRBD1. The CDR3 has 15 residues. Germline V gene sequence: CDR1 MGHDK, CDR2 SYGVNS. J was trimmed by 4 bases and V by 4 bases; bases with no gene match: 6. The DNA for the CDR3 is TGTGCCAGCAGTGCAAGACAGGGACATAATGAAAAACTGTTTTTT. It encodes CASSARQGHNEKLFF.

This chain joins TRBV7-9 and TRBJ1-2; 10 nucleotides line up with TRBD1. CDR1 is SEHNR, CDR2 FQNEAQ, per germline (reference sequence). J was trimmed by 3 bases and V by 4 bases; bases with no gene match: 5. The CDR3 has 15 amino acids. The DNA for the CDR3 is TGTGCCAGCAGCTCTCGGGACAGGGGTGACTATGGCTACACCTTC. It translates to CASSSRDRGDYGYTF.

V and J are TRBV19 and TRBJ2-3; 14 bases line up with TRBD2. Germline trimming cut 6 bases from V and 7 bases from J; bases unmatched to any gene: 3. Per the germline V gene, CDR1 is LNHDA and CDR2 is SQIVND (reference sequence). The CDR3 runs to 14 residues. CDR3: CASRTSGGENTQYF. The CDR3 DNA is TGTGCCAGTAGGACTAGCGGGGGGGAAAATACGCAGTATTTT.

The rearrangement uses TRBV29-1 and TRBJ2-7, with D perhaps assigned TRBD1 or TRBD2 (5 bases each). CDR1 SQVTM and CDR2 ANQGSEA come from the germline V gene. V was clipped by 7 bases and J by 9 bases, with 16 bases between them. CDR3 size: 11 residues. The CDR3 coding sequence is TGCAGCGCCGCGGTGGGGGATGGGCAGTACTTC. Its translation: CSAAVGDGQYF.

The rearrangement links TRBV6-5 to TRBJ1-4, with 7 bases that match TRBD1. V was pared by 6 bases and J by 4 bases, with 8 bases of the junction left unmatched. The CDR3 sequence is 15 residues long. Germline V CDR1 and CDR2: MNHEY, SVGAGI. CDR3 residues: CASRRRQGVNEKLFF. In DNA form, the CDR3 reads TGTGCCAGCAGGCGCAGACAGGGTGTTAATGAAAAACTGTTTTTT.

The chain carries TRBV19 and TRBJ1-4; D is possibly TRBD1 (6 bases). Per germline, CDR1 LNHDA and CDR2 SQIVND (reference sequence). V gave up 5 bases and J gave up 4 bases, with 14 bases separating them. The CDR3 consists of 15 residues. The CDR3 loop reads CASSPRTVLNEKLFF. The CDR3 DNA reads TGTGCCAGTAGTCCTAGGACAGTCCTTAATGAAAAACTGTTTTTT.

The gene calls are TRBV4-3 and TRBJ1-2; D not resolved. CDR3 length equals 18 residues. The V and J ends lost 3 bases and 4 bases respectively, with 24 bases between them. Germline V CDR1 and CDR2: LGHNA, YSLEER. In DNA, the CDR3 is TGCGCCAGCAGCCACCCGGAAGCAACCGGGGAGCCATCCTATGGCTACACCTTC. It yields the protein CASSHPEATGEPSYGYTF.